The sequence of this T cell receptor beta chain was determined in a study of identical twins' blood T cells. Each TCR cDNA library carried sample-specific barcodes on both ends. In the source study's methods: Clonotypes per individual ranged from about 85,000 to nearly 550,000. From the 5' RACE reads, TCRdb called clonotypes with MiXCR, one entry per CDR3 protein. None of the V and J calls come from the authors' own analysis; TCRdb made them. The sample contains 350,000 to 450,000 distinct CDR3 sequences, 25% to 35% of which appear only once. Germline trimming cut 6 bases from V and 1 base from J; bases unmatched to any gene: 7. CDR1 is SQVTM and CDR2 is ANQGSEA in the germline V gene. CDR3 length: 14 residues. General study results and limits: Environmental influences on twin similarity could not be excluded. Twins shared about as many clonotypes as their cloneset sizes predicted.

This clonotype was detected ten times or more. The antigen is not known. The sequence came from a woman aged 18-50 years in good health. The gene calls are TRBV29-1 and TRBJ2-3; 7 nucleotides line up with TRBD1. Material for sequencing was PBMCs. Here the CDR3 reads CSVLGGQRTDTQYF. The CDR3 DNA reads as TGCAGCGTCCTTGGGGGACAGCGCACAGATACGCAGTATTTT.